This T cell receptor (beta chain) derives from a study of a mutant IDH1 vaccine in newly diagnosed glioma (dated by TCRdb to about 2021). A note on the overall study: Of the approximately 29 treated patients, approximately 60% were male and roughly 38% were female, and a mean age of around 40 years was recorded. For exploratory analyses, longitudinal TCRB deep sequencing was carried out in about 25 treated patients wherever samples were available. Peripheral blood was drawn at six visits: V03 (baseline), V05, V07, V10, V12 and V13. Prior to enrollment, patients had been given standard therapy consisting of radiotherapy alone, temozolomide alone, or radiochemotherapy with temozolomide, with the combination given to most patients. The paper's findings and limits, for the study overall: It was noted by the authors that analyses of patient blood samples could not be reproduced owing to sample limitations. No apparent relationship was observed between pseudoprogression and alterations in the top peripheral T cell clonotypes detected by TCRB sequencing. PBMC samples for TCRB deep sequencing were selected based on availability. Immune responses induced by the vaccine were seen in approximately 93% of patients across multiple MHC alleles.

Taken with the paper, the label for time point translates to: baseline, week 1 (first vaccination visit). Taken with the paper, the label for treatment or condition translates to: pre-vaccination baseline after standard-of-care therapy. The donors had newly diagnosed IDH1-mutant astrocytomas of WHO grade 3 or 4 that showed loss of nuclear ATRX. The samples were drawn from NOA16, a multicentre, single-arm, open-label phase I trial in Germany that tested a mutant IDH1 peptide vaccine in humans for the first time. For immunogenicity testing, the blood drawn at visit V03 was used as the baseline sample. Genomic DNA for TCRB sequencing was isolated from EDTA blood with the DNeasy Blood and Tissue Kit. About this clone: There is no known antigen for this receptor. No quality values exist for individual bases; no much larger clone is one base distant.

The library was produced with the immunoSEQ multiplex PCR assay. Rearranged TCR beta chain sequences were amplified with the hsTCRB Kit following the manufacturer's protocol. TCRB libraries were sequenced on an Illumina MiSeq. The authors processed their data as follows. Demultiplexing, trimming and gene mapping were performed with the kit vendor's proprietary platform. This immuneACCESS table, as held by TCRdb, lists in-frame sequences with V and J called but not all clones. Of the missing ones, under half trace to an unresolved V gene in checked studies; the others have no known cause. Clone size and the V and J calls come from that table; the DNA yielded D and trimming. Within this sample are 24,000 or so clones, with 90% to 95% of them counted one time only. Clones ranked in the top ten supply about 1.2% of the sample. As encoded in the germline V gene (reference sequence), CDR1 is MNHNY while CDR2 is SVGAGI. Taken from cysteine to phenylalanine, the CDR3 has 15 residues. Solely the CDR3 DNA is kept, with 45 bases framed from the first base. A distance of 13 bases separates the germline ends of V and J, which lose 7 bases and 0 bases respectively.

The TCR was taken from a man aged 35-49 years with glioma. Recombination linked TRBV6-6 to TRBJ1-5, with TRBD1 perhaps the D gene, on 6 matching bases. The input for sequencing was PBMCs, taken from a glioma patient treated with radiotherapy, temozolomide or both. DNA sequence: TGTGCCAGCATCCTGGACAGCAATAGCAATCAGCCCCAGCATTTT. This yields the protein CASILDSNSNQPQHF.